Listed below are T cell receptor beta chains from one sample, sequenced in a study of memory CD4+ T cells and cytomegalovirus serostatus. Some clones are missing from TCRdb's copy, which holds only in-frame ones; the method was immunoSEQ multiplex PCR. The table includes 30,000 to 50,000 clones, over 65% detected once. Sequenced: memory CD4+ T cells from blood. The origin of the receptors is an adult in good health and CMV-seronegative. Each CDR3 is given with its conserved first and last residue. D genes are given only for firm matches. Clone size appears in some rows only: once, few, many, or a class for an expanded clone.

clone_size,v_call,j_call,d_call,cdr3_nt,cdr3_aa
NA,TRBV10-3,TRBJ1-1,NA,TGTGCCATCAGTGTAGGGCCGCTGAACACTGAAGCTTTCTTT,CAISVGPLNTEAFF
NA,TRBV18,TRBJ1-1,NA,TGTGCCAGCTCACCACCCTTGGGGTGGGCGGAAGCTTTCTTT,CASSPPLGWAEAFF
NA,TRBV6-5,TRBJ2-3,NA,TGTGCCAGCAGTTCCCTAAGCTTCACAGATACGCAGTATTTT,CASSSLSFTDTQYF
NA,TRBV18,TRBJ2-1,NA,TGTGCCAGCTCACCACCGGAGTGGGAAGCTATTATCGATGAGCAGTTCTTC,CASSPPEWEAIIDEQFF
NA,TRBV6-1,TRBJ1-3,NA,TGTGCCAGCAGTGAAGTCCGTGTAGGAAACACCATATATTTT,CASSEVRVGNTIYF
NA,TRBV6-6,TRBJ1-6,TRBD1,TGTGCCAGCAGAGACGATTTGACAGGGGGACATTCACCCCTCCACTTT,CASRDDLTGGHSPLHF
NA,TRBV6-1,TRBJ2-6,NA,TGTGCCAGCAGTGAATTTAGGAACTCTGGGGCCAACGTCCTGACTTTC,CASSEFRNSGANVLTF
NA,TRBV11-3,TRBJ2-5,NA,TGTGCCAGCAGCTTAGGACGGACACAAGAGACCCAGTACTTC,CASSLGRTQETQYF
NA,TRBV6-1,TRBJ2-7,NA,TGTGCCAGCAGTGAAGGGGTCTCGCGCGAGCAGTACTTC,CASSEGVSREQYF
NA,TRBV30,TRBJ2-2,NA,TGTGCCTGGAGTGGCACCTGGGGCGGGGAGCTGTTTTTT,CAWSGTWGGELFF
NA,TRBV6-1,TRBJ2-3,TRBD2,TGTGCCAGCACGCGGACTAGGCCTGGGACAGATACGCAGTATTTT,CASTRTRPGTDTQYF
few,TRBV7-9,TRBJ1-2,NA,TGTGCCAGCAGCTTAGACGGTCAGGGCGCTAACTATGGCTACACCTTC,CASSLDGQGANYGYTF
NA,TRBV11-2,TRBJ2-1,NA,TGTGCCAGCAGCTTAATAAGGCTCGCGGGGGCCCATGAGCAGTTCTTC,CASSLIRLAGAHEQFF
NA,TRBV30,TRBJ1-2,NA,TGTGCCTGGGCCCCCCGTAACTATGGCTACACCTTC,CAWAPRNYGYTF
NA,TRBV5-1,TRBJ2-5,TRBD1,TGCGCCAGCAGCCCGGGACAGGGAGGGAAAGAGACCCAGTACTTC,CASSPGQGGKETQYF
NA,TRBV11-2,TRBJ1-4,NA,TGTGCCAGCAGCTCACAAGGGTCCGTGGGGGAAAAACTGTTTTTT,CASSSQGSVGEKLFF
NA,TRBV7-9,TRBJ1-2,NA,TGTGCCAGCAGCCCCACCACCCCACAGGGTGGCTATGGCTACACCTTC,CASSPTTPQGGYGYTF
few,TRBV9,TRBJ1-1,NA,TGTGCCAGCAGCGTCGGTAACACCCGGACAGCGAACACTGAAGCTTTCTTT,CASSVGNTRTANTEAFF
few,TRBV6-5,TRBJ2-5,NA,TGTGCCAGCAGTTACCTACAGGGGAGGCAAGAGACCCAGTACTTC,CASSYLQGRQETQYF
NA,TRBV7-8,TRBJ1-2,NA,TGTGCCAGCAGCTTAGCGGCGCCAACTCGCGGCTACACCTTC,CASSLAAPTRGYTF
NA,TRBV5-6,TRBJ2-1,TRBD2,TGTGCCAGCAGCCTCCGGACTAGCGGGGGGGCAAAAGAGCAGTTCTTC,CASSLRTSGGAKEQFF
NA,TRBV11-2,TRBJ2-3,TRBD1,TGTGCCAGCAGCTTACTCAGGGGGCCTACAGATACGCAGTATTTT,CASSLLRGPTDTQYF
once,TRBV18,TRBJ1-1,NA,TGTGCCAGCTCACCACGCCCGAGTGGGGGCACCCTGAACACTGAAGCTTTCTTT,CASSPRPSGGTLNTEAFF
once,TRBV7-2,TRBJ1-2,NA,TGTGCCAGCAGCTTAGGGCAACAGTGGGGCTACACCTTC,CASSLGQQWGYTF
NA,TRBV7-2,TRBJ2-3,NA,TGTGCCAGCAGCTTATTCGGGGGCACAGATACGCAGTATTTT,CASSLFGGTDTQYF
NA,TRBV30,TRBJ2-4,NA,TGTGCCTTCAGCAAGGGAGGTATTCAGTACTTC,CAFSKGGIQYF
NA,TRBV6-4,TRBJ2-5,TRBD1,TGTGCCAGCAGTGACTCGTCAGGGGGCGGACAAGAGACCCAGTACTTC,CASSDSSGGGQETQYF
NA,TRBV30,TRBJ1-2,NA,TGTGCCTGGAGTGTGAATCAGGGTTTGGGCGGCTACACCTTC,CAWSVNQGLGGYTF
NA,TRBV7-9,TRBJ2-3,NA,TGTGCCAGCAGCTTACTGGCTCAAGCAGATACGCAGTATTTT,CASSLLAQADTQYF
NA,TRBV30,TRBJ1-5,NA,TGTGCCTGGAGTGTACGACGAGGCGGTCAGCCCCAGCATTTT,CAWSVRRGGQPQHF
NA,TRBV5-8,TRBJ2-7,NA,TGTGCCAGCAGAGGGAATGGCTACGAGCAGTACTTC,CASRGNGYEQYF
NA,TRBV6-5,TRBJ1-4,TRBD1,TGTGCCAGCAGTTACTCGTCCGACAGGGGCCCTGAAAAACTGTTTTTT,CASSYSSDRGPEKLFF
NA,TRBV18,TRBJ2-7,NA,TGTGCCAGCTCACTCCAATCCGGGATCACCTACGAGCAGTACTTC,CASSLQSGITYEQYF
NA,TRBV5-1,TRBJ1-2,NA,TGCGCCAGCAGCTTGGGCGGTTCTAACTATGGCTACACCTTC,CASSLGGSNYGYTF
once,TRBV19,TRBJ1-2,NA,TGTGCCAGTAGTAACGGCAGGCAAGATGGCTACACCTTC,CASSNGRQDGYTF
NA,TRBV4-1,TRBJ2-7,NA,TGCGCCAGCAGCCCCCCCGGGCCTATCTACGAGCAGTACTTC,CASSPPGPIYEQYF
NA,TRBV14,TRBJ1-3,NA,TGTGCCAGCAGCCAAGAACAGCTCTCTGGAAACACCATATATTTT,CASSQEQLSGNTIYF
few,TRBV2,TRBJ1-5,NA,TGTGCCAGCAGTGAGAGGGCAAGCAATCAGCCCCAGCATTTT,CASSERASNQPQHF
NA,TRBV2,TRBJ2-5,NA,TGTGCCAGCAGTGCAGGGGAGACCCAGTACTTC,CASSAGETQYF
NA,TRBV7-2,TRBJ1-1,NA,TGTGCCAGCAGCTTAGGGGCGGGGTCAGCTTTCTTT,CASSLGAGSAFF
NA,TRBV7-9,TRBJ1-2,NA,TGTGCCAGCAGCCGGGGAGACACCTCGGAGGGCTACACCTTC,CASSRGDTSEGYTF
few,TRBV4-2,TRBJ2-3,NA,TGTGCCAGCAGCCATGGTACCCCTCAGTTCCGGGGTAACACAGATACGCAGTATTTT,CASSHGTPQFRGNTDTQYF
NA,TRBV4-1,TRBJ2-3,NA,TGCGCCAGCAGCCAACCGCAGGTTAGCACAGATACGCAGTATTTT,CASSQPQVSTDTQYF
NA,TRBV9,TRBJ1-1,NA,TGTGCCAGCAGCCCGCACAGGGATTTGAGCACTGAAGCTTTCTTT,CASSPHRDLSTEAFF
once,TRBV21-1,TRBJ1-2,NA,TGTGCCAGCAGCACCCCGTGGAGGGATTCTTTCACCCTTACCTTC,CASSTPWRDSFTLTF
NA,TRBV2,TRBJ2-3,TRBD1,TGTGCCAGCAGAGAGGTCACAGGGGTAGAGACAGATACGCAGTATTTT,CASREVTGVETDTQYF